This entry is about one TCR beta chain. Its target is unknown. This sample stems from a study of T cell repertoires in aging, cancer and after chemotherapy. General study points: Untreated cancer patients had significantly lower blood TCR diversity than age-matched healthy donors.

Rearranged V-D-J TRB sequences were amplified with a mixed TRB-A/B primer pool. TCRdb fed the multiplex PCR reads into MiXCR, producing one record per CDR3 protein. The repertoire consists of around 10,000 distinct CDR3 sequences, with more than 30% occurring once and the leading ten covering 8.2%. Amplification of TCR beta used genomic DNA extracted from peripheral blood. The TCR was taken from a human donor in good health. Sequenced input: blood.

The CDR3 DNA sequence: TGTGCCAGCAGTCCCCGGGGGGCTGAGCAGTTCTTC. Encoded protein: CASSPRGAEQFF. The rearrangement joins TRBV27 to TRBJ2-1, with D possibly matching TRBD2 (7 bases). The length of the CDR3 is 12 residues. Germline values: CDR1 MNHEY, CDR2 SMNVEV (reference sequence). V was pared by 5 bases and J by 9 bases, with 11 bases between.